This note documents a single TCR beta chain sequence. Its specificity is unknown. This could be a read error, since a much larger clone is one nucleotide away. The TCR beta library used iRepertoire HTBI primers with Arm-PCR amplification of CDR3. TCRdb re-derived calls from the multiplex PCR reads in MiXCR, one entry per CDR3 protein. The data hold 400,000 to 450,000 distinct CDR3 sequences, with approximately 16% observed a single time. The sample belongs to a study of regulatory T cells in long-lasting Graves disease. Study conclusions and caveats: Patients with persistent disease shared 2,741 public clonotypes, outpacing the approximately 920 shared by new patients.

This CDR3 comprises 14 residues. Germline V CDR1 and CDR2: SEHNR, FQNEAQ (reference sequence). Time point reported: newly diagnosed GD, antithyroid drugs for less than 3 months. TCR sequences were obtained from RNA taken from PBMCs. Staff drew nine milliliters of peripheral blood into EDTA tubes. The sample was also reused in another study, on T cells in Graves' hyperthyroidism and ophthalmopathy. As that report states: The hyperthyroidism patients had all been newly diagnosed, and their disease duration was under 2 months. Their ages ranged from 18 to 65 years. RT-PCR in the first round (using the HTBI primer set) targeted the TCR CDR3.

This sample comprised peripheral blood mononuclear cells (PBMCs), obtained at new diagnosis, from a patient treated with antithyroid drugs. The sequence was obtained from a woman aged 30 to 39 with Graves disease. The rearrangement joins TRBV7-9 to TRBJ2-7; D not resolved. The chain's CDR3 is CASSLTPRSYGQYF. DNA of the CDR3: TGTGCCAGCAGCTTAACCCCTCGCTCCTACGGGCAGTACTTC. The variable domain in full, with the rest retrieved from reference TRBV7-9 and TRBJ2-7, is DTGVSQNPRHKITKRGQNVTFRCDPISEHNRLYWYRQTLGQGPEFLTYFQNEAQLEKSRLLSDRFSAERPKGSFSTLEIQRTEQGDSAMYLCASSLTPRSYGQYFGPGTRLTVT.